The TCR beta chain under discussion was sequenced for a study of shared clonotypes between healthy human individuals (dated by TCRdb to 2018 to 2020). For context, the study as a whole: The cohort comprised a couple of women and a few men aged 18 to 49 years. For each donor, CD4 naive and CD4 memory were each given three plates, CD8 naive was given two plates, and CD8 memory was given one plate. To estimate repertoire size and how much clonotype sharing occurs between individuals, the study deeply sequenced the blood TCR repertoires of several healthy adults. To increase sequencing depth and limit assay-specific biases, different laboratories used diverse techniques to prepare libraries and sequence TCR repertoires. Leukapheresis yielded between about 0.94 and 8.9 billion PBMCs per donor.

Donors were healthy HIV-negative adults with no recently reported acute infections or vaccinations. Every donor was a Caucasian adult residing in Nashville, Tennessee, USA. Magnetic negative selection was used to enrich CD4+ T cells, after which naive cells were positively selected on CD45RA and the negative fraction became the memory subset. After blood collection by leukapheresis, PBMCs were isolated using Ficoll-Histopaque density gradient centrifugation and then cryopreserved in the vapor phase of liquid nitrogen. Analytical flow cytometry was used to check the purity and quantity of every magnetically sorted T cell population. Each sorted fraction had its genomic DNA isolated and then quantified by UV absorbance on a Nanodrop 2000c. As encoded in the germline V gene, CDR1 is MGHDK while CDR2 is SYGVNS. The germline V and J ends show losses of 1 base and 1 base respectively, and no gene match explains 5 bases of the junction. Measured from the cysteine to the phenylalanine, the CDR3 is 17 residues long. The DNA shown is the 51-base CDR3, in frame from base 1.

Results and caveats for the whole study, not just this receptor: Rarefaction of sorted-subset datasets indicated incomplete sequencing despite the large sequencing depth. Sampling was limited to blood, and TCR repertoires in tissue likely differ from TCR repertoires in blood. Pairwise subsampling indicated that sequencing depth was expected to affect the degree of clonotype sharing among donors. Sharing across a handful of donors was observed for around 5% of naive CD4, over 3% of naive CD8, over 2% of memory CD4, and around 0.44% of memory CD8 clonotypes. Compared with non-shared clonotypes, the clonotypes found in all four sorted-subset donors had higher generation probabilities. Because the study included only a small number of donors, the genetic and exposure-history diversity represented was limited. Estimated clonotype richness was generally larger for naive than for memory subsets.

Using the deep immunoSEQ assay, multiplex PCR amplified TCR CDR3 regions from genomic DNA. For each cell subset, the extracted genomic DNA was distributed evenly across all wells of several immunoSEQ 96-well plates, and each plate served as one replicate. For sorted subsets, around 0.2 ug genomic DNA, equal to some 28,000 T cell genomes, was loaded into each replicate PCR. The purified libraries were quantified using a Qubit 3.0 fluorometer, sized with a Bioanalyzer 2100, and then quantified again using the KAPA Library Quantification kit. Each immunoSEQ 96-well plate was sequenced on its own single-read 150-cycle Illumina NextSeq 550 flow cell. The study's own analysis went as follows. Because the immunoSEQ output included only junctional sequences and no quality scores, the filtering could not be the same as the filtering used for full-length reads. To assign V/J genes and CDR3, sequences were annotated against IMGT germline references using PyIR, a Python wrapper for IgBLAST v1.9. Reads were removed for weak V/J assignments (E-value above 1e-6), missing CDR3, stop codons, out-of-frame junctions, or ambiguous translated residues. V3J clonotypes were defined as sequences sharing the same inferred V gene, J gene, and CDR3 amino acid sequence. The percentage overlap between two repertoires was calculated by dividing the number of shared unique clonotypes by the size of the smaller repertoire. Repertoire richness was assessed with RTK rarefaction, the Chao1 estimator, and Recon v2.1 estimates of unobserved clonotypes. OLGA was used to compute generation probabilities for all TCRbeta clonotypes that the gDNA method yielded from a handful of donors. TCRdb limited this immuneACCESS table to in-frame rearrangements with V and J called. A share of clones is missing; checked studies link under half to unresolved V genes, and the rest is unexplained. For V, J and clone size, that table is used; D and trimming come from the DNA. The sample contains more than 850,000 clones, around 82% of them found a single time. 0.4% to 0.55% of the sample rests with the top ten.

A word on this clone: Its recognized antigen is unknown. One base away there is no much larger clone; base qualities are not given.

Sequencing was carried out using memory CD4+ T cells from PBMCs. Explained via the paper, the cell subset or site label denotes: CD45RA-negative fraction. The sequence was collected from a man in his late teens or twenties in good health. Some clones in this sample may be carry-over from other donors' samples. The rearranged segments are TRBV25-1 and TRBJ2-2; 8 bases in the middle match TRBD2. Read as DNA, the sequence is TGTGCCAGCAGTGAATGGCGTCTAGCGGGGAACACCGGGGAGCTGTTTTTT. It specifies CASSEWRLAGNTGELFF.